This TCR beta chain was retrieved from a study of cytomegalovirus exposure and HLA in healthy donors. Regarding the study as a whole: Indistinguishable V segments such as TRBV6-2 and TRBV6-3 were excluded. For most TCR beta V segments, an earlier analysis put the productive rate at about 87% or about 30% of the time.

V lost 3 bases and J lost 3; bases outside the gene matches: 9. This CDR3 comprises 16 residues. The germline V gene encodes CDR1 PRHDT and CDR2 FYEKMQ (reference sequence). This clone has just one count. Its antigen is currently unknown. The donors (healthy individuals) were bone marrow donors. PCR used 60 Vbeta primers and 13 Jbeta primers. Per the original data handling: It was a later analysis that counted 79 million or so unique TCR beta chains, of which roughly 11 million were shared. Sequenced by immunoSEQ multiplex PCR; TCRdb stores in-frame clones only, minus some. From that table come the V and J calls and clone size; the DNA was used to work out D and trimming. The sample has roughly 89,000 clones; about four fifths are singletons.

The sequencing input was PBMCs. V and J are TRBV13 and TRBJ2-3, with TRBD2 identical over 7 bases. The sequence came from a woman aged 25 to 45 in good health and CMV-seronegative. CDR3 sequence: CASSFAHVSGTDTQYF. In DNA form, the CDR3 reads TGTGCCAGCAGCTTCGCCCATGTTAGCGGGACAGATACGCAGTATTTT.